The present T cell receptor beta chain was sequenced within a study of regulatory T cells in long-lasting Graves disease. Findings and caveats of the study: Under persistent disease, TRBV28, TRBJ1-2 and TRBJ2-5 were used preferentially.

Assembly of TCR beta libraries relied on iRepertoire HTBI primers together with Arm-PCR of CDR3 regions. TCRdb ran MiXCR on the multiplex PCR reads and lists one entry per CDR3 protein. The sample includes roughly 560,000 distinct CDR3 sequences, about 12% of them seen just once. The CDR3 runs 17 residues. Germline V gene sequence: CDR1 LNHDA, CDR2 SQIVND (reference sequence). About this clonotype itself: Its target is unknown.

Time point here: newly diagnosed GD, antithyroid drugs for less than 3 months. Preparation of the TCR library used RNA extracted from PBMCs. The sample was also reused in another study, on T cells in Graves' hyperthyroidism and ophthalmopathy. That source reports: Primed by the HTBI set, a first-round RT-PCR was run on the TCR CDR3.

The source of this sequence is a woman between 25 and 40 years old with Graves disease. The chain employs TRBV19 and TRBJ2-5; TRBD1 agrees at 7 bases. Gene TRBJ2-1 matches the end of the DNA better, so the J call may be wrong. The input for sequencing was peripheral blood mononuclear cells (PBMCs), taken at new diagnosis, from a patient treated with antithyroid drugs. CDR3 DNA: TGTGCCAGTAGTATACACACAGGGGTAAGGGTTTACAATGAGCAGTTCTTC. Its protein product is CASSIHTGVRVYNEQFF.